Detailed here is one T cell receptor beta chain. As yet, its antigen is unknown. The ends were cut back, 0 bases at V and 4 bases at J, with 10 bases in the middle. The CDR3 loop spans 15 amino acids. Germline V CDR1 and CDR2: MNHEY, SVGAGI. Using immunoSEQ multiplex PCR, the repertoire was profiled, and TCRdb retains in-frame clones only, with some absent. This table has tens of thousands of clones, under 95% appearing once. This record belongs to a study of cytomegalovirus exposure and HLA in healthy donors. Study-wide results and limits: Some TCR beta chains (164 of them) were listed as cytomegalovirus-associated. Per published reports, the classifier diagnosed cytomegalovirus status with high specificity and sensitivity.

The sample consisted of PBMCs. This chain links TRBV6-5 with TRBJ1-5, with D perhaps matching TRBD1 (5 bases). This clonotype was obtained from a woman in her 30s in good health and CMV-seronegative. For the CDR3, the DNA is TGTGCCAGCAGTTACTCGAGACAGCCAAATCAGCCCCAGCATTTT. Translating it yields CASSYSRQPNQPQHF.